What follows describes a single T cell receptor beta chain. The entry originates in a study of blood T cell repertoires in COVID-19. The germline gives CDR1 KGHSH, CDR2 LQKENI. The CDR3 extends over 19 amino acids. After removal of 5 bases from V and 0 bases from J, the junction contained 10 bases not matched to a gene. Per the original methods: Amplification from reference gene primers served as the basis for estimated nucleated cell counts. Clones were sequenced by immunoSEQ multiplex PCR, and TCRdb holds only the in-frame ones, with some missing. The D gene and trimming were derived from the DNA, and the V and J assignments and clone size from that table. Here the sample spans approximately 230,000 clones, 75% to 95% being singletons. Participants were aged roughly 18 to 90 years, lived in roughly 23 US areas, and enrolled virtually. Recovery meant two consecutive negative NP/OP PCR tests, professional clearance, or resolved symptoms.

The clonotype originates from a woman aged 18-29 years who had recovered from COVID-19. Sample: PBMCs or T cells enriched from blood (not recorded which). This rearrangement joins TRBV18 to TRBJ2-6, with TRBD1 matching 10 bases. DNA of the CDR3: TGTGCCAGCTCATTAACCGGGACAGGGGTCTCCTCTGGGGCCAACGTCCTGACTTTC. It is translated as CASSLTGTGVSSGANVLTF.